This is a list of T cell receptor beta chains from one sample in a study of blood T cell repertoires in COVID-19. The data were produced by immunoSEQ multiplex PCR, yet TCRdb's version contains in-frame clones alone and is incomplete. The table includes under 400,000 clones, approximately 88% detected once. Sequenced input: peripheral blood. Receptors were obtained from a woman younger than 45 with COVID-19, enrolled during active disease. The CDR3 runs from the conserved cysteine through the conserved F or W. The D gene is left open where the match is weak. Some rows mark clone size as missing; the rest say once, few, many or name a class of expanded clone.

>TRBV6-6|TRBD1|TRBJ1-1|NA
TGTGCCAGCAGTTACTCGGATACAGGGGACATGGGGGCTTTCTTT
CASSYSDTGDMGAFF
>TRBV3-1/TRBV3-2|NA|TRBJ2-2|NA
TGTGCCAGCAGCCAAGGGGCGGGGACCGGGGAGCTGTTTTTT
CASSQGAGTGELFF
>TRBV5-1|TRBD1|TRBJ1-6|NA
TGCGCCAGCAGCTGGGACAGTAATTCACCCCTCCACTTT
CASSWDSNSPLHF
>TRBV10-3|NA|TRBJ1-2|NA
TGTGCCATCAGTGAAGGAGTTTCCTATGGCTACACCTTC
CAISEGVSYGYTF
>TRBV2|NA|TRBJ1-4|NA
TGTGCCAGCAGTCGACAGGTGGCAACTAATGAAAAACTGTTTTTT
CASSRQVATNEKLFF
>TRBV19|NA|TRBJ2-3|NA
TGTGCCAGTAGTAGTCAGGGGGGAGATACGCAGTATTTT
CASSSQGGDTQYF
>TRBV19|TRBD1|TRBJ1-2|NA
TGTGCCAGTAGTATTTCGGACAGGGGGCACCCTAACTATGGCTACACCTTC
CASSISDRGHPNYGYTF
>TRBV19|NA|TRBJ1-1|NA
TGTGCCAGTAGAGACCACAGGGCGAGGACTGAAGCTTTCTTT
CASRDHRARTEAFF
>TRBV28|NA|TRBJ2-1|NA
TGTGCCAGCAGCCTAGGAGGTGAGCAGTTCTTC
CASSLGGEQFF
>TRBV6-5|NA|TRBJ1-1|NA
TGTGCCAGCACCCTCCTCACTGAAGCTTTCTTT
CASTLLTEAFF
>TRBV19|TRBD1|TRBJ1-1|once
TGTGCCAGTAATCCAGGGGGTCCCCAAGCTTTCTTT
CASNPGGPQAFF
>TRBV10-2|NA|TRBJ2-3|NA
TGCGCCAGCAGTGAGTTGGGCCCCAGTACGCAGTATTTT
CASSELGPSTQYF
>TRBV5-1|NA|TRBJ1-5|NA
TGCGCCAGCAGCTTGGAGGGGGGGCGCGGGCAGCCCCAGCATTTT
CASSLEGGRGQPQHF
>TRBV28|TRBD1|TRBJ1-6|NA
TGTGCCAGCAGCGCGGGACAGGACTCCTATAATTCACCCCTCCACTTT
CASSAGQDSYNSPLHF
>TRBV11-3|TRBD1|TRBJ2-1|NA
TGTGCCAGCAGCTTAGATCACCCAGGGGGTGAGCAGTTCTTC
CASSLDHPGGEQFF
>TRBV28|TRBD1|TRBJ1-1|NA
TGTGCCAGCAGATCCGGGACAGGGAACACTGAAGCTTTCTTT
CASRSGTGNTEAFF